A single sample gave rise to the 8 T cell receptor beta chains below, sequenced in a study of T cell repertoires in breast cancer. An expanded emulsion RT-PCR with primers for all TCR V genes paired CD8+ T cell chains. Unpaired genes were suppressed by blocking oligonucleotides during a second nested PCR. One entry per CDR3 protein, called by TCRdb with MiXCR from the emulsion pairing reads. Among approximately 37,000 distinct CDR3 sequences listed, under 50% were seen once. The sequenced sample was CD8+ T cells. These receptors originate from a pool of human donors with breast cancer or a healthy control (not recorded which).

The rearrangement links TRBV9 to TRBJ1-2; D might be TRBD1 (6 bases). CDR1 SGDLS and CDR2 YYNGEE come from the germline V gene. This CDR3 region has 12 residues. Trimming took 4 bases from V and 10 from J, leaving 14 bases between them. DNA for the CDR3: TGTGCCAGCAGCAGTGGGGGGCTGGACTACACCTTC. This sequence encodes CASSSGGLDYTF.

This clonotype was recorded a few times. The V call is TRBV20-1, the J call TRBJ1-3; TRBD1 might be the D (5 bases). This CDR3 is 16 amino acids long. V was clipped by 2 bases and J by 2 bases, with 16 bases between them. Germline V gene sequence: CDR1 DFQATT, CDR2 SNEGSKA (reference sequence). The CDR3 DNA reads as TGCAGTGCTAGATTGGCTAGGGACTCTACTGGAAACACCATATATTTT. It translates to CSARLARDSTGNTIYF.

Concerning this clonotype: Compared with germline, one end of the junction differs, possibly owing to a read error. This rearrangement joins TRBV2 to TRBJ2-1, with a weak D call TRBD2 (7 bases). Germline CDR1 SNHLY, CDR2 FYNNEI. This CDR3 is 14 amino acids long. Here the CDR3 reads CASAGASSYDEQFF. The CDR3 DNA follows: TGTGCCAGTGCGGGGGCGAGCTCCTACGATGAGCAGTTCTTC. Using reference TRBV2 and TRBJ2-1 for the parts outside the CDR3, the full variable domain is EPEVTQTPSHQVTQMGQEVILRCVPISNHLYFYWYRQILGQKVEFLVSFYNNEISEKSEIFDDQFSVERPDGSNFTLKIRSTKLEDSAMYFCASAGASSYDEQFFGPGTRLTVL.

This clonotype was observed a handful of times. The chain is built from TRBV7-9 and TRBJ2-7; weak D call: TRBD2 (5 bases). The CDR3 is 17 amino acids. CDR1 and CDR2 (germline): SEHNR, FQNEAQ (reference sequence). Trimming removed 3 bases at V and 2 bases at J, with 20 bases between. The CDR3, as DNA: TGTGCCAGCAGCTTGCGCTCTGACTGGACTCAGACCTACGAGCAGTACTTC. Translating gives CASSLRSDWTQTYEQYF. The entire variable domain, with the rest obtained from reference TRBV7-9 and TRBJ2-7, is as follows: DTGVSQNPRHKITKRGQNVTFRCDPISEHNRLYWYRQTLGQGPEFLTYFQNEAQLEKSRLLSDRFSAERPKGSFSTLEIQRTEQGDSAMYLCASSLRSDWTQTYEQYFGPGTRLTVT.

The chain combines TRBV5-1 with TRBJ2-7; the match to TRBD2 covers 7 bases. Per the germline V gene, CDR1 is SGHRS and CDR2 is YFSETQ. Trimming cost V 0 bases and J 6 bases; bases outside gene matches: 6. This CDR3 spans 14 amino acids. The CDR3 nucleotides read TGCGCCAGCAGCTTGGAAGGTGGGAGGGGCGAGCAGTACTTC. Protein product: CASSLEGGRGEQYF.

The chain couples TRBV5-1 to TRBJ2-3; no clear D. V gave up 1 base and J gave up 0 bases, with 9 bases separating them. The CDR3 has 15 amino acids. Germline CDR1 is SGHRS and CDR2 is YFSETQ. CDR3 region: CASSLIATSTDTQYF. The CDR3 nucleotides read TGCGCCAGCAGCTTGATCGCGACTAGCACAGATACGCAGTATTTT. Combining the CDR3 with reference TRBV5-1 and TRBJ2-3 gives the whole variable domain KAGVTQTPRYLIKTRGQQVTLSCSPISGHRSVSWYQQTPGQGLQFLFEYFSETQRNKGNFPGRFSGRQFSNSRSEMNVSTLELGDSALYLCASSLIATSTDTQYFGPGTRLTVL.

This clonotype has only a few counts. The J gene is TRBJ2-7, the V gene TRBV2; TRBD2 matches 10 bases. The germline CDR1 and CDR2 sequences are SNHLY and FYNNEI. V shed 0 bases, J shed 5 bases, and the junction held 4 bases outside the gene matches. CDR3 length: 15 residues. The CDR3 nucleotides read TGTGCCAGCAGTGAAGCTCTAGCGGGAGTAGACGAGCAGTACTTC. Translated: CASSEALAGVDEQYF.

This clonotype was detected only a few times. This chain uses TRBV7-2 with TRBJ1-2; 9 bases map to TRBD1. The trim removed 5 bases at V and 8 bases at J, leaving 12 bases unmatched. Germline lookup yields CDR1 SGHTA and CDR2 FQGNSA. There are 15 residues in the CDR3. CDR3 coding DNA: TGTGCCAGCAGCCAGGGACAGGGCACGGGTTGGGGCTACACCTTC. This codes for CASSQGQGTGWGYTF.